This TCR beta chain was recorded in a study of OX40 agonist ivuxolimab in advanced cancers. Overall study findings and caveats: The study observed clonal expansion of CD4+ and CD8+ blood T cells by week 6 at 0.1 to 3.0 mg/kg.

Assay used: immunoSEQ multiplex PCR; TCRdb lists only in-frame clones, some missing. Of fewer than 85,000 clones listed, around nine tenths are singletons. This clone is a singleton in its sample. What it binds is not known. The sample consisted of CD4+ or CD8+ T cells sorted from blood, taken in a trial of the OX40 agonist ivuxolimab. This receptor was obtained from an adult with an advanced solid tumor such as melanoma, head and neck, liver or kidney cancer.

Here the CDR3 reads CSVVSGTDGETQYF. In DNA, the CDR3 is TGCAGCGTCGTTTCCGGGACCGATGGAGAGACCCAGTACTTC. The genes are TRBV29-1 and TRBJ2-5; D is tentatively TRBD1 or TRBD2 (5 bases each). The length of the CDR3 is 14 residues. V lost 6 bases to trimming and J lost 4 bases, with 18 bases between them. Germline CDR1 reads SQVTM; CDR2 reads ANQGSEA.